A selection of T cell receptor beta chains follows, all from one sample in a study of T cell responses to AZD1222 COVID-19 vaccine. The assay was immunoSEQ multiplex PCR, and TCRdb's table has in-frame clones only and misses some. This table holds about 130,000 clones, 90% found once. Specimen: peripheral blood, collected on day 0 of AZD1222 vaccination. The source of these receptors is an adult in good health. Each CDR3 is given with its conserved first and last residue. D genes are given only for firm matches. Clone size is stated in some rows and not others, as once, few, many or a class when expanded.

j_call v_call d_call clone_size cdr3_nt cdr3_aa
TRBJ1-1 TRBV9 . . TGTGCCAGCAGCGTAGTTCCGAACACTGAAGCTTTCTTT CASSVVPNTEAFF
TRBJ2-1 TRBV24-1 . . TGTGCCACCAGTGGTGGGAGGGGGACAGACCATACCGGGCAGTTCTTC CATSGGRGTDHTGQFF
TRBJ1-4 TRBV27 TRBD1 . TGTGCCAGCACCCCGGACAGGGGAACGGGAAAACTGTTTTTT CASTPDRGTGKLFF
TRBJ2-7 TRBV18 . . TGTGCCAGCTCATCGCGCGGCACAGGGAGCTCCTACGAGCAGTACTTC CASSSRGTGSSYEQYF
TRBJ2-5 TRBV19 . . TGTGCCAGTAGTATGCGGGACCTATTACCAGGGGAGACCCAGTACTTC CASSMRDLLPGETQYF
TRBJ1-1 TRBV6-2/TRBV6-3 . medium-sized TGTGCCAGCAGTTATGATGAGAACACTGAAGCTTTCTTT CASSYDENTEAFF
TRBJ1-5 TRBV7-9 . . TGTGCCAGCAGCTTAGGGGGGGCAGGTCAGCCCCAGCATTTT CASSLGGAGQPQHF
TRBJ2-7 TRBV6-8 . . TGTGCCAGCAGCCTGAGCGGTGGGGAACCGGCCTCCTACGAGCAGTACTTC CASSLSGGEPASYEQYF
TRBJ1-5 TRBV7-9 . . TGTGCCAGCAGCGGGGTGAATCAGCCCCAGCATTTT CASSGVNQPQHF
TRBJ1-3 TRBV30 . . TGTGCCTGGAGTGCCCGCGCCGCTGGAAACACCATATATTTT CAWSARAAGNTIYF
TRBJ1-5 TRBV18 . . TGTGCCAGCTCACCACCGGCCGGACAGCCCCAGCATTTT CASSPPAGQPQHF
TRBJ2-1 TRBV6-4 TRBD2 . TGTGCCAGCAGTCCCAGGACTAGCGGGGGCTACAATGAGCAGTTCTTC CASSPRTSGGYNEQFF
TRBJ2-3 TRBV19 TRBD2 . TGTGCCAGTAGTCGACTAGCGGGAGTCGGAGATACGCAGTATTTT CASSRLAGVGDTQYF
TRBJ2-1 TRBV24-1 . . TGTGCCACCCGTGGGGTAAACCATGAGCAGTTCTTC CATRGVNHEQFF
TRBJ2-3 TRBV9 TRBD2 . TGTGCCAGCAGTCCTAGGGTGCGGGAGGATACGCAGTATTTT CASSPRVREDTQYF
TRBJ1-5 TRBV29-1 . . TGCAGCGTTGGGGGGGGTGATCAGCCCCAGCATTTT CSVGGGDQPQHF
TRBJ1-1 TRBV20-1 . . TGCAGTGCTAGAGATCGGGGTGAAGCTTTCTTT CSARDRGEAFF
TRBJ2-3 TRBV4-3 . . TGCGCCAGCAGCCTTTTAACGGGGGCACGAAAAGATACGCAGTATTTT CASSLLTGARKDTQYF
TRBJ2-7 TRBV7-9 TRBD2 . TGTGCCAGCAGCTTAGAATCGACTAGCGACTACGAGCAGTACTTC CASSLESTSDYEQYF
TRBJ1-2 TRBV30 . . TGTGCCTGGAGCGTCGGAGGCGGCTACACCTTC CAWSVGGGYTF
TRBJ2-4 TRBV10-1 . once TGCGCCAGCAGTGAGTCGGAACCGAACATTCAGTACTTC CASSESEPNIQYF
TRBJ1-4 TRBV30 TRBD1 . TGTGCCTGGGCGGGACAGGGTGTAGAAAAACTGTTTTTT CAWAGQGVEKLFF
TRBJ2-1 TRBV11-2 . . TGTGCCAGCAGCTTAGTTGTTTACAATGAGCAGTTCTTC CASSLVVYNEQFF
TRBJ2-7 TRBV28 . . TGTGCCAGCACGGACCCAGGACCCTCCTACGAGCAGTACTTC CASTDPGPSYEQYF
TRBJ1-1 TRBV2 . . TGTGCCAGCAGGGCTGGAGTTGAAGCTTTCTTT CASRAGVEAFF
TRBJ2-1 TRBV5-5 . . TGTGCCAGCAGCCCACTGGCGGATCATGAGCAGTTCTTC CASSPLADHEQFF
TRBJ2-1 TRBV6-5 . . TGTGCCAGCAAACAGGGCTCCTACAATGAGCAGTTCTTC CASKQGSYNEQFF
TRBJ1-3 TRBV30 . . TGTGCCTGGAGTGGAGGGAAAGAAAACACCATATATTTT CAWSGGKENTIYF
TRBJ1-5 TRBV5-1 . . TGCGCCAGCAGCTTGTACGGGGGAGATCAGCCCCAGCATTTT CASSLYGGDQPQHF
TRBJ2-3 TRBV7-2 TRBD1 . TGTGCCAGCAGCTTAGTGGACAGGAGCACAGATACGCAGTATTTT CASSLVDRSTDTQYF
TRBJ1-3 TRBV18 . . TGTGCCAGCTCACCGAAAGGGCTCGGATCTGGAAACACCATATATTTT CASSPKGLGSGNTIYF
TRBJ1-4 TRBV6-1 . once TGTGCCAGCAGTGAAGGGGAAAAAGGGTTAGATGAAAAACTGTTTTTT CASSEGEKGLDEKLFF
TRBJ1-2 TRBV10-3 . few TGTGCCATCAGTGAGTCGGAGGGCTATGGCTACACCTTC CAISESEGYGYTF
TRBJ1-1 TRBV27 . once TGTGCCAGCAGTTTATCCGGGTCGCCCAGCACTGAAGCTTTCTTT CASSLSGSPSTEAFF
TRBJ2-7 TRBV4-1 TRBD2 . TGCGCCAGCAGCCCCGTACTAGCGGACTCCTACGAGCAGTACTTC CASSPVLADSYEQYF